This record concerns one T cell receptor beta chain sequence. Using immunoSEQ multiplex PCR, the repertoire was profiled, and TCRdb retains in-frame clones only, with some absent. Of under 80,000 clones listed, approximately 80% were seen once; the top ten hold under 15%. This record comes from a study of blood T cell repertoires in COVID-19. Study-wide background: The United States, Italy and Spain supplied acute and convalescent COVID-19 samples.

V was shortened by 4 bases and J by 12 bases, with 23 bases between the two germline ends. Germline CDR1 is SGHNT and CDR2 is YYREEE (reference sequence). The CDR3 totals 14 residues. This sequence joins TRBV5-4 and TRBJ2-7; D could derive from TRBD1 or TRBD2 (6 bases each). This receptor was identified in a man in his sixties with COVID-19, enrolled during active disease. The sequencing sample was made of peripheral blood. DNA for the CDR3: TGTGCCAGCAGCCTGGCGGGGACACCGACTGGTCGGTACTTC. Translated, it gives CASSLAGTPTGRYF.